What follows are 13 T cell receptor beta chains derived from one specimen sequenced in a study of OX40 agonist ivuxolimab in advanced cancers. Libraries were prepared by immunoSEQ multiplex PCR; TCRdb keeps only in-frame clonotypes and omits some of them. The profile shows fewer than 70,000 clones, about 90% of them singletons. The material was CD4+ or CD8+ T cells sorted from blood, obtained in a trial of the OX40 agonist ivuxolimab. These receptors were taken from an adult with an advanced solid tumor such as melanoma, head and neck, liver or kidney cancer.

The CDR3 here is CASSQWREGRFDEQFF. The CDR3 DNA sequence: TGTGCCAGCAGCCAATGGCGGGAGGGCCGGTTCGATGAGCAGTTCTTC. The chain uses TRBV14 and TRBJ2-1, with TRBD2 matching over 9 bases. V lost 2 bases to trimming and J lost 8 bases; unmatched junction nucleotides: 10. This CDR3 region has 16 residues. The V gene's germline CDR1 is SGHDN and CDR2 FVKESK.

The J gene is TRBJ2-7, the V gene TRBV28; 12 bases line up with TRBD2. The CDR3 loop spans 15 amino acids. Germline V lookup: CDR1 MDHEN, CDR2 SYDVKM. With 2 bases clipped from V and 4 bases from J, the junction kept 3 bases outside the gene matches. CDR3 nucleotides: TGTGCCAGCAGTTTAATGACTAGCGGGAGATACGAGCAGTACTTC. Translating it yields CASSLMTSGRYEQYF.

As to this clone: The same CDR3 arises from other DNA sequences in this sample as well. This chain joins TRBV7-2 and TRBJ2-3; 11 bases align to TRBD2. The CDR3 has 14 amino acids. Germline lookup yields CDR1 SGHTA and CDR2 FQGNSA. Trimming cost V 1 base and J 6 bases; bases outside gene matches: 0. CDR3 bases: TGTGCCAGCAGCTTAGTAGCGGGAGGGGATACGCAGTATTTT. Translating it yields CASSLVAGGDTQYF.

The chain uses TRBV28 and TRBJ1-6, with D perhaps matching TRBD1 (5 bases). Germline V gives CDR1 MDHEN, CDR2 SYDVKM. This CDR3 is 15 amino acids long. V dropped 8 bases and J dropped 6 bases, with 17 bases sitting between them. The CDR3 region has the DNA TGTGCCAGCCTTTCTTGGGGGTCGGGTAATTCACCCCTCCACTTT. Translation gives CASLSWGSGNSPLHF.

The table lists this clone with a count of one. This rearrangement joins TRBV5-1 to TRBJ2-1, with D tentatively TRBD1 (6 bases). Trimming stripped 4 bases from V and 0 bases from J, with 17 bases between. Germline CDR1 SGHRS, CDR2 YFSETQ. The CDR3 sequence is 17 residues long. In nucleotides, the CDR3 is TGCGCCAGCAGCGCCTCTGGACAGCCTAGCTCCTACAATGAGCAGTTCTTC. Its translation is CASSASGQPSSYNEQFF.

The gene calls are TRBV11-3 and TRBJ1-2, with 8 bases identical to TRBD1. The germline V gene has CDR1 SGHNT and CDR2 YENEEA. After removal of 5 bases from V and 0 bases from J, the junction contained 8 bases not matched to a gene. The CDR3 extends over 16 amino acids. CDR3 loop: CASSTGLGQANYGYTF. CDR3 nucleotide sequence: TGTGCCAGCAGCACGGGATTGGGACAGGCTAACTATGGCTACACCTTC.

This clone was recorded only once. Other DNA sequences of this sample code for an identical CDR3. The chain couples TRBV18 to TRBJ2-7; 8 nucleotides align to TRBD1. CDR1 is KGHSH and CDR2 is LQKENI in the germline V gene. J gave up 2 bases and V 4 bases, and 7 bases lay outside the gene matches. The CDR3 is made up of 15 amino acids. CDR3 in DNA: TGTGCCAGCTCACTTGGACAGGGCCGGACCTACGAGCAGTACTTC. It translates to CASSLGQGRTYEQYF. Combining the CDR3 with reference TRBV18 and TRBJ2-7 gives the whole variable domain NAGVMQNPRHLVRRRGQEARLRCSPMKGHSHVYWYRQLPEEGLKFMVYLQKENIIDESGMPKERFSAEFPKEGPSILRIQQVVRGDSAAYFCASSLGQGRTYEQYFGPGTRLTVT.

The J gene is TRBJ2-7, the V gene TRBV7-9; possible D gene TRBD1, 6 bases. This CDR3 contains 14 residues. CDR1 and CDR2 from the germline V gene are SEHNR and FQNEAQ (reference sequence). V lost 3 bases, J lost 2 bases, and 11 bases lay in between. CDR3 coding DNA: TGTGCCAGCAGCTTCAGGACAGCCCCCTACGAGCAGTACTTC. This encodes CASSFRTAPYEQYF.

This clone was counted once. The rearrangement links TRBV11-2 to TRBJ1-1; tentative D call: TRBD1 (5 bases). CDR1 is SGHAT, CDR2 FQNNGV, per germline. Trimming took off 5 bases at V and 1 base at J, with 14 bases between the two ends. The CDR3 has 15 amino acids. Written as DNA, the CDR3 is TGTGCCAGCAGCCCCCGGCAGGGTGGGAACACTGAAGCTTTCTTT. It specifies CASSPRQGGNTEAFF.

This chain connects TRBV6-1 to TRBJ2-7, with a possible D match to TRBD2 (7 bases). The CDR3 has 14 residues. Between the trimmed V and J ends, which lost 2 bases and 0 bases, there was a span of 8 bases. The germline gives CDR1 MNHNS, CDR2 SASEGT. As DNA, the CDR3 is TGTGCCAGCAGTGAAAGGGGGGGCTCCTACGAGCAGTACTTC. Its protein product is CASSERGGSYEQYF.

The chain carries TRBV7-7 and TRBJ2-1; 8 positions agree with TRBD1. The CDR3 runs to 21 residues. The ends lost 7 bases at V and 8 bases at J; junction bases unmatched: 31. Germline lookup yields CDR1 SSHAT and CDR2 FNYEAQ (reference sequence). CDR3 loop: CASNTMQRVQGELFIPHEQFF. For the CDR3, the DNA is TGTGCCAGCAACACAATGCAGAGGGTACAGGGGGAGTTATTTATCCCACATGAGCAGTTCTTC.

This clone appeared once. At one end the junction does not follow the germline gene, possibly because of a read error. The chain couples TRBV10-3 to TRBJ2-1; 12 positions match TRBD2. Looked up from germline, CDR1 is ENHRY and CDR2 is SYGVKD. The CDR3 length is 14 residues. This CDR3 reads CAISTSGGNNGQFF. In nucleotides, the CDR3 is TGTGCCATCAGCACTAGCGGGGGGAACAATGGGCAGTTCTTC.

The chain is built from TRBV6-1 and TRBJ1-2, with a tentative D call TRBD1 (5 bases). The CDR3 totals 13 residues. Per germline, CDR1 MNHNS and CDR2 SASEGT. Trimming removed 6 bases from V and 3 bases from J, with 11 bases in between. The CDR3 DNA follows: TGTGCCAGCAGGCGGACAAATTACTATGGCTACACCTTC. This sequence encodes CASRRTNYYGYTF.